Below are 23 T cell receptor beta chains sequenced from a single sample in a study of blood T cell repertoires in COVID-19. This table comes from immunoSEQ multiplex PCR, and its TCRdb copy is limited to in-frame clones, with some not included. The sample yields 300,000 to 400,000 clones, roughly 89% seen once. Sequencing was performed on peripheral blood. The receptor source for this set is a woman aged 18-29 years who had recovered from COVID-19.

V usage is TRBV5-1 and J usage is TRBJ2-1, with TRBD2 as a possible D gene (7 bases). This CDR3 has 15 amino acids. Germline V lookup: CDR1 SGHRS, CDR2 YFSETQ. The V and J ends lost 1 base and 7 bases respectively, with 15 bases between them. CDR3 sequence (DNA): TGCGCCAGCAGCTTGCATCGGGGGGCGGGAAATGAGCAGTTCTTC. Amino acids: CASSLHRGAGNEQFF.

This clone was detected only a few times. The V call is TRBV19, the J call TRBJ1-1; D is unclear. CDR1 and CDR2 from the germline V gene are LNHDA and SQIVND (reference sequence). Trimming cost V 3 bases and J 3 bases, with 2 bases left between them. The CDR3 is 11 amino acids. The CDR3 coding sequence is TGTGCCAGTAGTATCGACACTGAAGCTTTCTTT. This gives the protein CASSIDTEAFF. Complete variable domain (other parts from reference TRBV19 and TRBJ1-1): DGGITQSPKYLFRKEGQNVTLSCEQNLNHDAMYWYRQDPGQGLRLIYYSQIVNDFQKGDIAEGYSVSREKKESFPLTVTSAQKNPTAFYLCASSIDTEAFFGQGTRLTVV.

The chain couples TRBV7-9 to TRBJ1-1, with D possibly matching TRBD1 (6 bases). The CDR3 runs to 13 residues. Germline V lookup: CDR1 SEHNR, CDR2 FQNEAQ (reference sequence). V was trimmed by 7 bases and J by 9 bases, leaving 18 bases between them. CDR3 sequence: CASIPGQGRQAFF. CDR3 nucleotide sequence: TGTGCCAGCATCCCGGGGCAGGGGCGACAAGCTTTCTTT.

CDR3 in DNA: TGCGCCAGCAGCCACCCACAAGCACAGATTAATGAAAAACTGTTTTTT. As protein: CASSHPQAQINEKLFF. The chain combines TRBV4-1 with TRBJ1-4, with D unclear. The CDR3 has 16 amino acids. V dropped 3 bases and J dropped 4 bases, with 15 bases sitting between them. From germline, CDR1 is MGHRA and CDR2 YSYEKL.

The genes are TRBV15 and TRBJ2-2; D remains ambiguous. Germline-derived CDR1 and CDR2 are LNHNV and YYDKDF (reference sequence). V lost 0 bases, J lost 7 bases, and 12 bases lay in between. The CDR3 length is 15 residues. The CDR3 bases are TGTGCCACCAGCAGAGATCTAGATTCGGGCGGGGAGCTGTTTTTT. This encodes CATSRDLDSGGELFF. The variable domain in full, with the rest retrieved from reference TRBV15 and TRBJ2-2, is DAMVIQNPRYQVTQFGKPVTLSCSQTLNHNVMYWYQQKSSQAPKLLFHYYDKDFNNEADTPDNFQSRRPNTSFCFLDIRSPGLGDTAMYLCATSRDLDSGGELFFGEGSRLTVL.

This rearrangement joins TRBV6-2 or TRBV6-3 to TRBJ2-3, with 7 nucleotides matching TRBD2. CDR1 and CDR2 from the germline V gene are MNHEY and SVGEGT. After removal of 3 bases from V and 4 bases from J, the junction contained 10 bases not matched to a gene. The CDR3 consists of 16 residues. The CDR3 region has the DNA TGTGCCAGCAGTTATTCTCGGGCGGGAGTGGCAGATACGCAGTATTTT. Translation: CASSYSRAGVADTQYF.

The chain recombines TRBV11-3 with TRBJ2-5; TRBD2 is a possible D gene (5 bases). The CDR3 has 14 amino acids. Per the germline V gene, CDR1 is SGHNT and CDR2 is YENEEA. V lost 0 bases, J lost 3 bases, and 8 bases lay in between. The CDR3 sequence: CASSLDGREETQYF. DNA for the CDR3: TGTGCCAGCAGCTTAGATGGGCGGGAAGAGACCCAGTACTTC. The entire variable domain, with the rest obtained from reference TRBV11-3 and TRBJ2-5, is as follows: EAGVVQSPRYKIIEKKQPVAFWCNPISGHNTLYWYLQNLGQGPELLIRYENEEAVDDSQLPKDRFSAERLKGVDSTLKIQPAELGDSAVYLCASSLDGREETQYFGPGTRLLVL.

This rearrangement joins TRBV7-6 to TRBJ1-3, with D hard to call. With 1 base removed from V and 4 bases from J, the gap between germline ends came to 11 bases. Germline assignment: CDR1 SGHVS and CDR2 FNYEAQ. This CDR3 is built from 15 residues. For the CDR3, the DNA is TGTGCCAGCAGCTTAGGGCTCTTATCGGGAAACACCATATATTTT. Residues: CASSLGLLSGNTIYF.

The rearrangement uses TRBV11-2 and TRBJ2-2, with 9 bases lining up with TRBD2. CDR1 and CDR2 from the germline V gene are SGHAT and FQNNGV. This CDR3 is built from 17 residues. After removal of 5 bases from V and 4 bases from J, the junction contained 11 bases not matched to a gene. The CDR3 protein is CASSPGVGLAGTGELFF. The CDR3 coding sequence is TGTGCCAGCAGCCCCGGAGTGGGACTAGCCGGCACCGGGGAGCTGTTTTTT. Combining the CDR3 with reference TRBV11-2 and TRBJ2-2 gives the whole variable domain EAGVAQSPRYKIIEKRQSVAFWCNPISGHATLYWYQQILGQGPKLLIQFQNNGVVDDSQLPKDRFSAERLKGVDSTLKIQPAKLEDSAVYLCASSPGVGLAGTGELFFGEGSRLTVL.

The rearrangement links TRBV6-5 to TRBJ1-2; D is ambiguous. Germline CDR1 MNHEY, CDR2 SVGAGI. V was cut by 0 bases and J by 2 bases, with 7 bases left in between. This CDR3 has 14 amino acids. CDR3 sequence reads: CASSYSSGNYGYTF. CDR3 in DNA: TGTGCCAGCAGTTACTCCTCAGGAAACTATGGCTACACCTTC.

As regards this clone: Distinct nucleotide sequences in the sample also encode this CDR3. This rearrangement joins TRBV29-1 to TRBJ1-4; no reliable D call. This CDR3 comprises 12 residues. In germline, CDR1 is SQVTM, CDR2 ANQGSEA. Trimming left V 4 bases short and J 7 bases short, with 10 bases between. Here the CDR3 reads CSVGQGGEKLFF. CDR3 nucleotide sequence: TGCAGCGTTGGTCAAGGCGGTGAAAAACTGTTTTTT.

CDR3 amino acids: CASSLLGTGGREKLFF. CDR3 in DNA: TGTGCCAGCAGTTTATTAGGGACAGGGGGGAGGGAAAAACTGTTTTTT. The chain is built from TRBV27 and TRBJ1-4; TRBD1 matches at 11 bases. V lost 1 base, J lost 8 bases, and 6 bases stayed unmatched. The V gene's germline CDR1 is MNHEY and CDR2 SMNVEV (reference sequence). The CDR3 consists of 16 residues. The variable domain in full, completed from reference TRBV27 and TRBJ1-4, reads EAQVTQNPRYLITVTGKKLTVTCSQNMNHEYMSWYRQDPGLGLRQIYYSMNVEVTDKGDVPEGYKVSRKEKRNFPLILESPSPNQTSLYFCASSLLGTGGREKLFFGSGTQLSVL.

The chain has TRBV19 and TRBJ2-5, with 7 bases identical to TRBD1. This CDR3 comprises 14 residues. Germline V gives CDR1 LNHDA, CDR2 SQIVND (reference sequence). V was clipped by 4 bases and J by 0 bases; unmatched bases: 2. The CDR3 region has the DNA TGTGCCAGTAGTACAGGGGGAAACCAAGAGACCCAGTACTTC. It is translated as CASSTGGNQETQYF.

The table lists this clone with a count of one. The CDR3 nucleotides are TGTGCCAGCAGTTTAAGCGGGACCTGGGATGAGCAGTTCTTC. This codes for CASSLSGTWDEQFF. This rearrangement joins TRBV27 to TRBJ2-1, with 7 positions matching TRBD2. Germline values: CDR1 MNHEY, CDR2 SMNVEV (reference sequence). Trimming removed 2 bases from V and 8 bases from J; junction bases left unmatched: 6. There are 14 residues in the CDR3.

This chain connects TRBV10-3 to TRBJ2-5; 10 bases match TRBD2. Trimming took 10 bases from V and 5 from J; bases not matched to a gene: 10. The CDR3 extends over 14 amino acids. The V gene's germline CDR1 is ENHRY and CDR2 SYGVKD. CDR3: CATSRAGGGETQYF. In DNA form, the CDR3 reads TGTGCCACCTCAAGAGCGGGAGGGGGGGAGACCCAGTACTTC.

The chain joins TRBV18 to TRBJ1-1; possibly TRBD1 for D (5 bases). The CDR3 extends over 18 amino acids. The germline gives CDR1 KGHSH, CDR2 LQKENI. Trimming took off 6 bases at V and 5 bases at J, with 28 bases between the two ends. CDR3 region: CASSVDVWRGPLETEAFF. CDR3 DNA: TGTGCCAGCTCGGTAGATGTCTGGAGGGGCCCCTTGGAAACTGAAGCTTTCTTT.

In this sample, this clone turned up a few times. The chain is built from TRBV7-9 and TRBJ2-3, with 9 bases fitting TRBD2. Unmatched junction bases numbered 5, after V lost 2 bases and J lost 5 bases. Germline lookup yields CDR1 SEHNR and CDR2 FQNEAQ (reference sequence). The CDR3 loop spans 15 amino acids. For the CDR3, the DNA is TGTGCCAGCAGCTTAACGCCTAGCGGGAAAGATACGCAGTATTTT. Protein sequence: CASSLTPSGKDTQYF.

The chain joins TRBV25-1 to TRBJ2-1; a weak D match, TRBD2 (5 bases). CDR1 and CDR2 from the germline V gene are MGHDK and SYGVNS. Deletions cut 10 bases from V and 5 bases from J, with 21 bases between. The CDR3 runs to 15 residues. The CDR3 here is CAIPPVDSQNNEQFF. The CDR3 nucleotides are TGTGCCATTCCTCCTGTGGACTCCCAAAACAATGAGCAGTTCTTC.

The V and J genes are TRBV12-3 or TRBV12-4 and TRBJ2-3; no clear D. CDR3 length: 12 amino acids. The V end lost 3 bases, the J end lost 3 bases, and 4 bases lay between the germline ends. Here the CDR3 reads CASSFRTDTQYF. CDR3 in DNA: TGTGCCAGCAGTTTCCGGACAGATACGCAGTATTTT.

The chain recombines TRBV3-1 (or the pseudogene TRBV3-2) with TRBJ1-1, with TRBD1 matching 8 bases. The CDR3 is made up of 16 amino acids. Looked up from germline, CDR1 is LGHDT and CDR2 is YNNKEL (reference sequence). V lost 1 base to trimming and J lost 4 bases; unmatched junction nucleotides: 8. CDR3 protein: CASSQVAQGAFTEAFF. In DNA, the CDR3 is TGTGCCAGCAGCCAAGTGGCGCAGGGGGCTTTCACTGAAGCTTTCTTT.

The chain uses TRBV7-2 and TRBJ1-1, with 9 bases matching TRBD1. After removal of 0 bases from V and 2 bases from J, the junction contained 10 bases not matched to a gene. The germline gives CDR1 SGHTA, CDR2 FQGNSA. This CDR3 contains 18 residues. The CDR3 loop reads CASSLAAGTGISNTEAFF. The CDR3 DNA reads as TGTGCCAGCAGCTTAGCAGCCGGGACAGGGATCTCCAACACTGAAGCTTTCTTT.

This chain uses TRBV7-7 with TRBJ2-1, with 8 bases matching TRBD1. V lost 5 bases to trimming and J lost 0 bases; unmatched junction nucleotides: 15. Germline loops: CDR1 SSHAT, CDR2 FNYEAQ (reference sequence). CDR3 length: 19 amino acids. DNA of the CDR3: TGTGCCAGCAGCACAAAAGACAGGGGCGTCCCGAGCTCCTACAATGAGCAGTTCTTC. This codes for CASSTKDRGVPSSYNEQFF.

This chain links TRBV12-3 or TRBV12-4 with TRBJ1-1; 9 nucleotides align to TRBD1. V shed 6 bases, J shed 4 bases, and the junction held 3 bases outside the gene matches. The CDR3 consists of 13 residues. CDR3 protein: CASSYRGLTEAFF. CDR3 sequence (DNA): TGTGCCAGCAGCTACAGGGGGCTCACTGAAGCTTTCTTT.